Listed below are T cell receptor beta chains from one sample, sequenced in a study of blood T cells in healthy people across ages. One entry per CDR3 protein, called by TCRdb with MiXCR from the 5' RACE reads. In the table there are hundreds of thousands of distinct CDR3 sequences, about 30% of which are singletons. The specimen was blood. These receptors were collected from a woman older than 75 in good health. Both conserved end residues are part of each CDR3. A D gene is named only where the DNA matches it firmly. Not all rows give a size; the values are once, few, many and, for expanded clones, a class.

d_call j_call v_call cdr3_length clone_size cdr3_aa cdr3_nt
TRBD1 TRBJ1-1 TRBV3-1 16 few CASSQRQGPMNTEAFF TGTGCCAGCAGCCAAAGACAGGGACCCATGAACACTGAAGCTTTCTTT
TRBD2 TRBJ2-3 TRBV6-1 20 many CASRNNESGGAFFRADTQYF TGTGCCAGCAGAAACAATGAGAGCGGGGGGGCCTTCTTTCGGGCAGATACGCAGTATTTT
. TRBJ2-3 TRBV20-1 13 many CSASIGGTDTQYF TGCAGTGCTAGTATCGGGGGAACAGATACGCAGTATTTT
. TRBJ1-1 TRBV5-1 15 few CASSPGNNPRAEAFF TGCGCCAGCAGCCCGGGTAATAACCCTAGGGCTGAAGCTTTCTTT
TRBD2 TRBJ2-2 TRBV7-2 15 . CASSWTSGNTGELFF TGTGCCAGCAGCTGGACTAGCGGGAACACCGGGGAGCTGTTTTTT
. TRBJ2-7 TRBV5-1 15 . CASSLTGGVRNEQYF TGCGCCAGCAGCTTGACAGGGGGGGTCCGCAATGAGCAGTACTTC
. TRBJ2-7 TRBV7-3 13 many CASSTGHGYEQYF TGTGCCAGCAGCACGGGACATGGCTACGAGCAGTACTTC
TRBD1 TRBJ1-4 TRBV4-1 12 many CASSQDWTGVFF TGCGCCAGCAGCCAAGATTGGACAGGGGTGTTTTTT
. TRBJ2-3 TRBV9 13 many CASSFRYTDTQYF TGTGCCAGCAGCTTCCGGTACACAGATACGCAGTATTTT
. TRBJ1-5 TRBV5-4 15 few CASSPGQGLNQPQHF TGTGCCAGCAGCCCCGGGCAGGGGCTCAATCAGCCCCAGCATTTT
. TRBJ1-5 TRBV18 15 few CASSPSSQGYQPQHF TGTGCCAGCTCACCTAGCTCACAGGGTTATCAGCCCCAGCATTTT
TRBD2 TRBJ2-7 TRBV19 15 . CASSEGAGGIREQYF TGTGCCAGTAGTGAAGGAGCGGGGGGGATTCGGGAGCAGTACTTC
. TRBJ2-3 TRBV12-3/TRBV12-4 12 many CASATSTDTQYF TGTGCCAGCGCCACTAGCACAGATACGCAGTATTTT
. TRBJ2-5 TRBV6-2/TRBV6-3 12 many CASNLNQETQYF TGTGCCAGCAACCTAAACCAAGAGACCCAGTACTTC
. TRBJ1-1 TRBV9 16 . CASSTHPLADRTEAFF TGTGCCAGCAGCACCCACCCCCTGGCAGATCGCACTGAAGCTTTCTTT
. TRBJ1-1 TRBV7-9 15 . CASSPGGGKSTEAFF TGTGCCAGCAGCCCCGGGGGAGGGAAGAGCACTGAAGCTTTCTTT
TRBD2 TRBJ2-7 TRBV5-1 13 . CASKRENSYEQYF TGCGCCAGCAAGCGGGAGAATTCCTACGAGCAGTACTTC
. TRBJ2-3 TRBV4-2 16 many CASSQDRRGFRDTQYF TGTGCCAGCAGCCAAGATAGGAGAGGCTTTAGGGATACGCAGTATTTT
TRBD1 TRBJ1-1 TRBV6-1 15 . CASRKDRRGNTEAFF TGTGCCAGCAGGAAGGACAGGAGGGGGAACACTGAAGCTTTCTTT
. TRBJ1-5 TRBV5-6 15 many CASSLGFTNNQPQHF TGTGCCAGCAGCTTGGGATTTACCAACAATCAGCCCCAGCATTTT
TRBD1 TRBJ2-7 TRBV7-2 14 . CASSPQTGPGEQYF TGTGCCAGCAGCCCGCAGACAGGGCCGGGCGAGCAGTACTTC
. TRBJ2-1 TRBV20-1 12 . CSAGDEDYEQFF TGCAGTGCGGGGGACGAGGACTACGAGCAGTTCTTC
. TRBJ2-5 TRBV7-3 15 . CASSLLGRIQETQYF TGTGCCAGCAGCTTACTGGGCCGAATCCAAGAGACCCAGTACTTC
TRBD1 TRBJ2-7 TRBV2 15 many CASRPRQGARYEQYF TGTGCCAGCAGACCCAGACAGGGGGCTAGGTACGAGCAGTACTTC
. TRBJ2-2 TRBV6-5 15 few CASSYEWKGTGERFF TGTGCCAGCAGTTACGAATGGAAGGGGACCGGGGAGCGGTTTTTT
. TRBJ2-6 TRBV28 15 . CVSSSSGAGANVLTF TGTGTCAGCAGCTCCAGTGGGGCTGGGGCCAACGTCCTGACTTTC
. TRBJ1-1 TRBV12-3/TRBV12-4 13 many CASTLSPNTEAFF TGTGCCAGCACCCTAAGCCCTAACACTGAAGCTTTCTTT
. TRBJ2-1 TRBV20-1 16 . CSATMTRQGLSYEQFF TGCAGTGCTACCATGACGCGACAGGGACTCTCCTACGAGCAGTTCTTC
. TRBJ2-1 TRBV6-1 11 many CASSEKREQFF TGTGCCAGCAGTGAAAAGAGGGAGCAGTTCTTC
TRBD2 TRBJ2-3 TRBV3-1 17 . CASSQNPTSGGADTQYF TGTGCCAGCAGCCAGAACCCGACTAGCGGGGGGGCAGATACGCAGTATTTT
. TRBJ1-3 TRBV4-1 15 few CASSRIGGSGNTIYF TGCGCCAGCAGCCGCATCGGGGGAAGTGGAAACACCATATATTTT
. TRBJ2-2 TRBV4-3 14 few CASRVIGNTEELFF TGCGCCAGCAGGGTAATCGGGAACACCGAGGAGCTGTTTTTT